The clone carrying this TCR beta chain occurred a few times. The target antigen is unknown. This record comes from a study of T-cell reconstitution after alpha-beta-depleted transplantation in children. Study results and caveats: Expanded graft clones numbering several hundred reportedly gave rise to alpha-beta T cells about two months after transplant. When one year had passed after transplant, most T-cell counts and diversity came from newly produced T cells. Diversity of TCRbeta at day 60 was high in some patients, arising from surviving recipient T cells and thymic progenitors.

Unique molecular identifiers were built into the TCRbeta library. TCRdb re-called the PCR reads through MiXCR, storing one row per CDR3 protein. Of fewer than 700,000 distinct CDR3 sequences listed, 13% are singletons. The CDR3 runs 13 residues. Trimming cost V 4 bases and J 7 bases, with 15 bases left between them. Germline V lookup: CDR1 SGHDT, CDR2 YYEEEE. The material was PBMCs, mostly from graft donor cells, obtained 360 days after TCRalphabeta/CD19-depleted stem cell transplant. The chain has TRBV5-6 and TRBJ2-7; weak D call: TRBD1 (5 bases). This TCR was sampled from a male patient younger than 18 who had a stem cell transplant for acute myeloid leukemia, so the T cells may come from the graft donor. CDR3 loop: CASSPQQGIEQYF. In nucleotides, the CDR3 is TGTGCCAGCAGCCCCCAGCAGGGTATAGAGCAGTACTTC.